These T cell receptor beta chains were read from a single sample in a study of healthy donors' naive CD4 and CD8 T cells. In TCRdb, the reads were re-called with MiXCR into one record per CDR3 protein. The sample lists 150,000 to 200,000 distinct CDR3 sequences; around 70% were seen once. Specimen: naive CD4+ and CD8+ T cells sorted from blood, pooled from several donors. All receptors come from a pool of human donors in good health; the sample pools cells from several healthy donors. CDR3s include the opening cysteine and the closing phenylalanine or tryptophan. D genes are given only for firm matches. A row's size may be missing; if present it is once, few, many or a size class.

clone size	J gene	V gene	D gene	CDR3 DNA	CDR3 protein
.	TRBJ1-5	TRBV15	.	TGTGCCACCAGACCGGGACAAAATGGCAATCAGCCCCAGCATTTT	CATRPGQNGNQPQHF
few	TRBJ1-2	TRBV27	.	TGTGCCAGCAGTGCTGACTTCTATGGCTACACCTTC	CASSADFYGYTF
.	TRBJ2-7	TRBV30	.	TGTGCCTGGAGGTCCAGGGACCGAGTTTACGAGCAGTACTTC	CAWRSRDRVYEQYF
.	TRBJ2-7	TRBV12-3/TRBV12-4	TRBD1	TGTGCCAGCAGTTTAGTAAGTAGGACAGGCTTCCCCTCTAACTACGAGCAGTACTTC	CASSLVSRTGFPSNYEQYF
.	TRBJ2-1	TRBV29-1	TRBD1	TGCAGCGCTCCCGGAAGGGGACAGGGGCGCAATGAGCAGTTCTTC	CSAPGRGQGRNEQFF
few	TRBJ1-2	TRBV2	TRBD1	TGTGCCAGCAGTGACAGGGGGTATGGCTACACCTTC	CASSDRGYGYTF
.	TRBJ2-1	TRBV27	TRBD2	TGTGCCAGCAGTTTATGGCCGACAGGCCTTGGACTAGCGGGGGTCTACAATGAGCAGTTCTTC	CASSLWPTGLGLAGVYNEQFF
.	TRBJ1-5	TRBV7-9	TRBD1	TGTGCCAGCAGCTTAGCGCGACAGGGGGCTAGTGTTCAGCCCCAGCATTTT	CASSLARQGASVQPQHF
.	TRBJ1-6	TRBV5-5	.	TGTGCCAGCAGCTCCCCCGGACACACGTTACAAAATTCACCCCTCCACTTT	CASSSPGHTLQNSPLHF
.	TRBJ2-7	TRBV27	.	TGTGCCAGCAGTTTGACAGGGAGGGCAGGAGACGAGCAGTACTTC	CASSLTGRAGDEQYF
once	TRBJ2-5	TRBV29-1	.	TGCAGCGTTGAAAGCAGTTCAGAGACCCAGTACTTC	CSVESSSETQYF
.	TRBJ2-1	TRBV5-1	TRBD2	TGCGCCAGCAGCTTGGTCCCGGGAGGGGAGCAGTTCTTC	CASSLVPGGEQFF
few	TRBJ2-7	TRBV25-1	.	TGTGCCAGCAGCGATAGCGGTCCGGAGCACGAGCAGTACTTC	CASSDSGPEHEQYF
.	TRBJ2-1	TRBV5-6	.	TGTGCCAGCAGCCCAAACACGAATGAGCAGTTCTTC	CASSPNTNEQFF
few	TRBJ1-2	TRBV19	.	TGTGCCAGCCTACAAAAGACGACAGCTAACTATGGCTACACCTTC	CASLQKTTANYGYTF
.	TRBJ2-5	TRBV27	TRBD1	TGTGCCAGCAGTCAAGGGACAGACGGTGCGACCCAGTACTTC	CASSQGTDGATQYF
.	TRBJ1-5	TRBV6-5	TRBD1	TGTGCCAGCAGAGCGGACAGGACCACCAATCAGCCCCAGCATTTT	CASRADRTTNQPQHF
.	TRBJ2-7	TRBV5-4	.	TGTGCCAGCAGCTTCTCCCACTCCTACGAGCAGTACTTC	CASSFSHSYEQYF
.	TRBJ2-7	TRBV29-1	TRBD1	TGCAGCGTTGGTGGCTCGACAGGGACGGCCTACGAGCAGTACTTC	CSVGGSTGTAYEQYF
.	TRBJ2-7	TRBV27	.	TGTGCCAGCAGACCACAGGGCCCCTACGAGCAGTACTTC	CASRPQGPYEQYF
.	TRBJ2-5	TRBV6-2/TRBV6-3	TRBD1	TGTGCCAGCACCCCGACAGGGAGAGAGACCCAGTACTTC	CASTPTGRETQYF
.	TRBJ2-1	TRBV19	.	TGTGCCAGTAGTATAGCCCCGGGACTCCCGGGCCATGAGCAGTTCTTC	CASSIAPGLPGHEQFF
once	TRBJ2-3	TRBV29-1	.	TGCAGCGTTGAAGGGCCCCGGGGTACGCAGTATTTT	CSVEGPRGTQYF
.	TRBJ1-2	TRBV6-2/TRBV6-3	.	TGTGCCAGCAGTTACGGGGCGACAGGATTTAACTATGGCTACACCTTC	CASSYGATGFNYGYTF
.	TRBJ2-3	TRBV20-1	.	TGCAGTCCCCGCAGGGTGGGGACAGATACGCAGTATTTT	CSPRRVGTDTQYF
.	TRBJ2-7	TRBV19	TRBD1	TGTGCCAGTAGTACGCGGGACAGGTCCTCCTACGAGCAGTACTTC	CASSTRDRSSYEQYF
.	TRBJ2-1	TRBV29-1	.	TGCAGCTTCCGACAGGATCCCAATGAGCAGTTCTTC	CSFRQDPNEQFF
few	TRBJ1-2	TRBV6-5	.	TGTGCCAGCAGTTACTCGGGAATTGAAACTAACTATGGCTACACCTTC	CASSYSGIETNYGYTF
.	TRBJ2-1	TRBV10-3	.	TGTGCCATCAGTGAGCCCGGGAATAATGAGCAGTTCTTC	CAISEPGNNEQFF
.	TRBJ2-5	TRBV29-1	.	TGCAGCGTTGGCATGGGACTTAGAGAGACCCAGTACTTC	CSVGMGLRETQYF
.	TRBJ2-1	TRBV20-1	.	TGCAGTGCAAACGGCCATAGCGGTACCTACAATGAGCAGTTCTTC	CSANGHSGTYNEQFF
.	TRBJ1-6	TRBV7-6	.	TGTGCCAGCAGCCTGAGGCACGGACAGACAGATTGGAATTCACCCCTCCACTTT	CASSLRHGQTDWNSPLHF
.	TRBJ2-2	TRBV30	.	TGTGCCTGGAGTCACAGGGATACCGGGGAGCTGTTTTTT	CAWSHRDTGELFF
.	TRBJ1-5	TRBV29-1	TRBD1	TGCAGCGTTCAGGGGACAGGGAGCAATCAGCCCCAGCATTTT	CSVQGTGSNQPQHF
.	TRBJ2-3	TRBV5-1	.	TGCGCCAGCAGCTTGACTGGACAGAGCACAGATACGCAGTATTTT	CASSLTGQSTDTQYF
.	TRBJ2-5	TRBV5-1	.	TGCGCCAGCAGCTCTTCTGGGGTATGGGAGACCCAGTACTTC	CASSSSGVWETQYF
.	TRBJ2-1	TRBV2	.	TGTGCCAGCAGTTCTGCAACGGCGCAGTTCTTC	CASSSATAQFF
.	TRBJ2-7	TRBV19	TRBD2	TGTGCCAGTAGTGAGGGACTAGCTGGGGAGCAGTACTTC	CASSEGLAGEQYF
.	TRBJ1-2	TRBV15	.	TGTGCCACCAGCTCTGTCCTGAGCTGGGACGGACAAGATGGCTACACCTTC	CATSSVLSWDGQDGYTF
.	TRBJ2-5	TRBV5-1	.	TGTGCCAGCAGATCGCTTGGCGGAGAGACCCAGTACTTC	CASRSLGGETQYF
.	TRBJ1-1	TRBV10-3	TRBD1	TGTGCCACGAAGACAGGGGCGAACACTGAAGCTTTCTTT	CATKTGANTEAFF